The T cell receptor beta chain described here comes from a study of beta chain features in type 1 diabetes. About the study: Patient and healthy donor groups were alike in age, gender and cell yields. All samples together contributed 100 million to 120 million sorted cells for examination. Findings and limits, study-wide: TCRB CDR3 length was moderately but significantly reduced in all four CD4+ subsets of Type 1 diabetes patients.

The CDR3 is made up of 11 amino acids. The germline V gene encodes CDR1 SQVTM and CDR2 ANQGSEA. Trimming stripped 7 bases from V and 4 bases from J, with 10 bases between. The investigators reverse transcribed all of the isolated RNA, so they sequenced expressed TCRB transcripts. Using immunoSEQ multiplex PCR, the repertoire was profiled, and TCRdb retains in-frame clones only, with some absent. The sample has more than 200,000 clones, approximately 16% seen once. CD4+ cells of the naive, central memory, regulatory and stem cell-like memory types were sorted via CD45RO/CCR7/CD25/CD127/CD95/CD27. Purity of each sorted population was above 95%. A note on this clone: Antigen unknown.

Source material: naive CD4+ T cells from blood. The genes are TRBV29-1 and TRBJ2-5; D gene unclear. This sequence was found in a man aged 25-45 years with type 1 diabetes. The CDR3 region is CSAGPGETQYF. CDR3 in DNA: TGCAGCGCTGGACCGGGAGAGACCCAGTACTTC. Supplemented by reference TRBV29-1 and TRBJ2-5, the full variable domain reads SAVISQKPSRDICQRGTSLTIQCQVDSQVTMMFWYRQQPGQSLTLIATANQGSEATYESGFVIDKFPISRPNLTFSTLTVSNMSPEDSSIYLCSAGPGETQYFGPGTRLLVL.